One sample yielded the 31 T cell receptor beta chains listed below, sequenced in a study of high-grade serous ovarian cancer treatment subgroups. Assay: immunoSEQ multiplex PCR; the TCRdb copy retains only in-frame clones and omits some. The table has some 7,700 clones, about 60% seen once. The tumor samples were collected prior to definitive surgery or chemotherapy. Sequencing was performed on tumor tissue. Source of these receptors: a human donor with high-grade serous ovarian cancer.

This chain uses TRBV7-8 with TRBJ1-2, with 9 bases identical to TRBD1. In germline, CDR1 is SGHVS, CDR2 FQNEAQ. The ends lost 5 bases at V and 4 bases at J; junction bases unmatched: 8. The CDR3 covers 15 residues. The DNA of the CDR3 is TGTGCCAGCAGCAGGGACAGGGATAGCTTCTATGGCTACACCTTC. Translated: CASSRDRDSFYGYTF.

The rearrangement joins TRBV14 to TRBJ2-7; no reliable D call. Germline CDR1 reads SGHDN; CDR2 reads FVKESK. This CDR3 has 13 amino acids. Trimming removed 4 bases from V and 0 bases from J, with 7 bases in between. The CDR3 protein is CASSPQISYEQYF. The CDR3 coding sequence is TGTGCCAGCAGCCCTCAGATCTCCTACGAGCAGTACTTC.

V and J are TRBV14 and TRBJ1-1; D is unclear. This CDR3 spans 14 amino acids. Germline CDR1 and CDR2: SGHDN and FVKESK. Trimming pared 4 bases from V and 1 base from J, leaving 10 bases between. Here the CDR3 DNA reads TGTGCCAGCAGCCGGGCCGGGAGGAACACTGAAGCTTTCTTT. It codes for CASSRAGRNTEAFF. Full variable domain (missing parts from reference TRBV14 and TRBJ1-1): EAGVTQFPSHSVIEKGQTVTLRCDPISGHDNLYWYRRVMGKEIKFLLHFVKESKQDESGMPNNRFLAERTGGTYSTLKVQPAELEDSGVYFCASSRAGRNTEAFFGQGTRLTVV.

DNA for the CDR3: TGTGCCAGCAGCTCCCAAGCTAAGGGGCAGGGAGGACGAACTGAAGCTTTCTTT. Translating gives CASSSQAKGQGGRTEAFF. The chain employs TRBV11-2 and TRBJ1-1; D is perhaps TRBD1 (5 bases). Trimming took off 4 bases at V and 5 bases at J, with 26 bases between the two ends. Germline CDR1 and CDR2: SGHAT and FQNNGV. The CDR3 has 18 amino acids.

V gene TRBV27 combines with J gene TRBJ2-7; D possibly matches TRBD1 or TRBD2 (5 bases each). Germline loops: CDR1 MNHEY, CDR2 SMNVEV (reference sequence). The CDR3 has 14 amino acids. V was shortened by 0 bases and J by 0 bases, with 6 bases between the two germline ends. DNA for the CDR3: TGTGCCAGCAGTTTATCGAGGGGCTCCTACGAGCAGTACTTC. Protein product: CASSLSRGSYEQYF.

Judged by abundance, this clone is medium-sized. The rearrangement joins TRBV19 to TRBJ1-5; 7 nucleotides agree with TRBD1. Germline CDR1 LNHDA, CDR2 SQIVND (reference sequence). The CDR3 consists of 16 residues. V dropped 3 bases and J dropped 6; count of bases not matched to a gene: 11. DNA of the CDR3: TGTGCCAGTAGTATTAGGCAGACAGGGCTAGCTCAGCCCCAGCATTTT. Translation gives CASSIRQTGLAQPQHF.

The chain has TRBV28 and TRBJ1-1, with D unresolved. Germline CDR1 is MDHEN and CDR2 is SYDVKM. This CDR3 spans 15 amino acids. With 3 bases removed from V and 0 bases from J, the gap between germline ends came to 11 bases. The CDR3 nucleotides read TGTGCCAGCAGTTTCATCCCCGGAATGAACACTGAAGCTTTCTTT. Its translation: CASSFIPGMNTEAFF.

V usage is TRBV5-4 and J usage is TRBJ2-2; the match to TRBD2 covers 11 bases. The V gene end was trimmed by 6 bases and the J gene end by 5 bases; junction bases not matched to a gene: 12. The length of the CDR3 is 17 residues. The germline V gene has CDR1 SGHNT and CDR2 YYREEE (reference sequence). The CDR3 protein is CASTPGGLAGGTGELFF. The CDR3 DNA reads as TGTGCCAGCACCCCAGGAGGTCTAGCGGGAGGTACCGGGGAGCTGTTTTTT. The variable domain in full, completed from reference TRBV5-4 and TRBJ2-2, reads ETGVTQSPTHLIKTRGQQVTLRCSSQSGHNTVSWYQQALGQGPQFIFQYYREEENGRGNFPPRFSGLQFPNYSSELNVNALELDDSALYLCASTPGGLAGGTGELFFGEGSRLTVL.

This clone was picked up a small number of times. The V call is TRBV10-1, the J call TRBJ2-1; tentative D call: TRBD1 (5 bases). The CDR3 sequence is 15 residues long. CDR1 is WNHNN and CDR2 is SYGVQD in the germline V gene (reference sequence). V was shortened by 1 base and J by 6 bases, with 13 bases between the two germline ends. This chain's CDR3 is CASSEYAGPFNEQFF. The CDR3 coding sequence is TGCGCCAGCAGTGAGTATGCAGGGCCTTTCAATGAGCAGTTCTTC.

The chain carries TRBV9 and TRBJ2-1; no clear D. The CDR3 runs to 14 residues. Germline CDR1 is SGDLS and CDR2 is YYNGEE. Trimming removed 2 bases at V and 4 bases at J, with 10 bases between. CDR3 coding DNA: TGTGCCAGCAGCGTCCAGGACGGTTACAATGAGCAGTTCTTC. It translates to CASSVQDGYNEQFF.

This chain joins TRBV11-2 and TRBJ2-7, with 11 positions matching TRBD2. J lost 1 base, V lost 3 bases, and 8 bases had no gene match. This CDR3 is 17 amino acids long. Germline values: CDR1 SGHAT, CDR2 FQNNGV. CDR3 DNA: TGTGCCAGCAGCTTCCGGACTAGCGGGCTGCTATCCTACGAGCAGTACTTC. Translated, it gives CASSFRTSGLLSYEQYF. Using reference TRBV11-2 and TRBJ2-7 for the parts outside the CDR3, the full variable domain is EAGVAQSPRYKIIEKRQSVAFWCNPISGHATLYWYQQILGQGPKLLIQFQNNGVVDDSQLPKDRFSAERLKGVDSTLKIQPAKLEDSAVYLCASSFRTSGLLSYEQYFGPGTRLTVT.

This chain uses TRBV7-2 with TRBJ1-5; D possibly corresponds to TRBD1 (6 bases). The CDR3 spans 13 residues. Germline CDR1 is SGHTA and CDR2 is FQGNSA. V gave up 4 bases and J gave up 5 bases, with 9 bases separating them. The CDR3: CASSSQGDQPQHF. The CDR3 coding sequence is TGTGCCAGCAGCTCACAGGGCGATCAGCCCCAGCATTTT.

This clone was observed a handful of times. This chain uses TRBV6-1 with TRBJ1-2; TRBD1 might be the D (6 bases). This CDR3 is built from 13 residues. Trimming left V 7 bases short and J 3 bases short, with 12 bases between. Germline V gene lookup returns CDR1 MNHNS and CDR2 SASEGT. Here the CDR3 reads CASTETGYYGYTF. The CDR3 DNA reads TGTGCCAGCACCGAGACAGGTTACTATGGCTACACCTTC.

This clone has more than one count but fewer than ten. The V call is TRBV27, the J call TRBJ1-1; 7 bases line up with TRBD1. This CDR3 contains 17 residues. V lost 5 bases, J lost 5 bases, and 17 bases stayed unmatched. Looked up from germline, CDR1 is MNHEY and CDR2 is SMNVEV (reference sequence). The CDR3 is CASSPYIGTDLRTEAFF. The CDR3 DNA reads as TGTGCCAGCAGTCCGTATATCGGGACAGACCTGAGAACTGAAGCTTTCTTT.

The genes are TRBV5-4 and TRBJ1-6; 7 positions match TRBD1. CDR1 and CDR2 from the germline V gene are SGHNT and YYREEE (reference sequence). The CDR3 runs to 14 residues. Losses at the gene ends were 3 bases for V and 5 bases for J; bases not matched to a gene: 2. Here the CDR3 reads CASSSDRDNSPLHF. CDR3 bases: TGTGCCAGCAGCTCCGACAGGGATAATTCACCCCTCCACTTT. The whole variable domain, filled in from reference TRBV5-4 and TRBJ1-6, reads ETGVTQSPTHLIKTRGQQVTLRCSSQSGHNTVSWYQQALGQGPQFIFQYYREEENGRGNFPPRFSGLQFPNYSSELNVNALELDDSALYLCASSSDRDNSPLHFGNGTRLTVT.

The V gene is TRBV5-1, the J gene TRBJ1-1; unclear D gene. Trimming cost V 3 bases and J 3 bases, with 15 bases left between them. Germline CDR1 and CDR2: SGHRS and YFSETQ. This CDR3 has 15 residues. For the CDR3, the DNA is TGCGCCAGCAGCTCAATAGGGAGAATGGACACTGAAGCTTTCTTT. Residues: CASSSIGRMDTEAFF.

This chain links TRBV6-5 with TRBJ1-1; D unclear. Germline V lookup: CDR1 MNHEY, CDR2 SVGAGI. V dropped 2 bases and J dropped 2 bases, with 3 bases sitting between them. The CDR3 sequence is 12 residues long. The chain's CDR3 is CASSYSNTEAFF. CDR3 bases: TGTGCCAGCAGTTACAGTAACACTGAAGCTTTCTTT.

V and J are TRBV10-3 and TRBJ2-7; 10 nucleotides match TRBD2. The CDR3 consists of 14 residues. Losses at the gene ends were 6 bases for V and 9 bases for J; bases not matched to a gene: 11. Germline V gene sequence: CDR1 ENHRY, CDR2 SYGVKD. This chain's CDR3 is CAIRAASGSPVQYF. CDR3 coding DNA: TGTGCCATCAGGGCGGCTAGCGGGAGTCCGGTGCAGTACTTC.

This chain uses TRBV14 with TRBJ2-5; D may be TRBD1 or TRBD2 (5 bases each). The germline V gene has CDR1 SGHDN and CDR2 FVKESK. There are 15 residues in the CDR3. Trimming removed 4 bases from V and 1 base from J, with 13 bases in between. For the CDR3, the DNA is TGTGCCAGCAGCCCGATCACCGGGGCCCAAGAGACCCAGTACTTC. Translating gives CASSPITGAQETQYF.

The V call is TRBV5-6, the J call TRBJ1-2, with a tentative D call TRBD1 (6 bases). This CDR3 spans 15 amino acids. V was clipped by 4 bases and J by 5 bases, with 18 bases between them. Germline V gene lookup returns CDR1 SGHDT and CDR2 YYEEEE. This CDR3 reads CASSPVGGNRYGYTF. The CDR3 bases are TGTGCCAGCAGCCCCGTAGGGGGGAACCGGTATGGCTACACCTTC.

CDR3 DNA: TGTGCCAGTAGTTTCCCTGTAGGGGGCTACACCTTC. It yields the protein CASSFPVGGYTF. The chain joins TRBV19 to TRBJ1-2; D unresolved. CDR3 length: 12 amino acids. Germline loops: CDR1 LNHDA, CDR2 SQIVND (reference sequence). V was clipped by 5 bases and J by 8 bases, with 12 bases between them.

The chain combines TRBV7-2 with TRBJ2-1; tentatively, D is TRBD2 (6 bases). Trimming cost V 1 base and J 9 bases, with 16 bases left between them. The CDR3 totals 15 residues. Germline V lookup: CDR1 SGHTA, CDR2 FQGNSA. In nucleotides, the CDR3 is TGTGCCAGCAGCTTAGGGACTAAGGCCCCCAGTGAGCAGTTCTTC. Translating it yields CASSLGTKAPSEQFF.

Only a few counts were recorded for this clone. The J gene is TRBJ2-1, the V gene TRBV4-3, with 7 bases identical to TRBD2. Losses at the gene ends were 0 bases for V and 8 bases for J; bases not matched to a gene: 13. The CDR3 spans 17 residues. Germline-derived CDR1 and CDR2 are LGHNA and YSLEER. CDR3 region: CASSQDRASGYIDEQFF. CDR3 in DNA: TGCGCCAGCAGCCAAGATCGGGCTAGCGGCTATATCGATGAGCAGTTCTTC.

The V and J genes are TRBV10-3 and TRBJ2-3; D is possibly TRBD1 (5 bases). From germline, CDR1 is ENHRY and CDR2 SYGVKD. The CDR3 contains 14 residues. Deletions cut 0 bases from V and 5 bases from J, with 9 bases between. The CDR3: CAISESGRGDTQYF. Written as DNA, the CDR3 is TGTGCCATCAGTGAGTCCGGAAGGGGAGATACGCAGTATTTT.

This clone was counted once. The chain recombines TRBV11-1 with TRBJ2-7; 9 bases are shared with TRBD1. CDR1 SGHAT and CDR2 FQDESV come from the germline V gene (reference sequence). The V gene end was trimmed by 2 bases and the J gene end by 4 bases; junction bases not matched to a gene: 6. The CDR3 sequence is 15 residues long. CDR3 sequence reads: CASSLSGTGNYEQYF. CDR3 DNA sequence: TGTGCCAGCAGCTTATCCGGGACAGGGAATTACGAGCAGTACTTC.

The rearrangement uses TRBV28 and TRBJ2-3; D tentatively fits TRBD1 or TRBD2 (5 bases each). Trimming removed 3 bases from V and 2 bases from J, with 15 bases in between. Looked up from germline, CDR1 is MDHEN and CDR2 is SYDVKM. The length of the CDR3 is 16 residues. CDR3: CASSFYRGATTDTQYF. The CDR3, as DNA: TGTGCCAGCAGTTTCTATAGGGGAGCCACCACAGATACGCAGTATTTT.

This sequence joins TRBV6-6 and TRBJ2-1, with D perhaps TRBD1 (7 bases). The CDR3 sequence is 15 residues long. Trimming left V 0 bases short and J 12 bases short, with 18 bases between. Germline V gives CDR1 MNHNY, CDR2 SVGAGI (reference sequence). CDR3 DNA sequence: TGTGCCAGCAGTTACTCTACTAGCTCCCCAGGGGGGCAGTTCTTC. Its protein is CASSYSTSSPGGQFF.

The J gene is TRBJ1-2, the V gene TRBV5-1; perhaps TRBD1 as D (5 bases). The CDR3 extends over 16 amino acids. From germline, CDR1 is SGHRS and CDR2 YFSETQ. Trimming left V 3 bases short and J 5 bases short, with 20 bases between. The CDR3 DNA is TGCGCCAGCAGCTCCAAAGGAAGACAGAACCGTTATGGCTACACCTTC. This translates into CASSSKGRQNRYGYTF.

This rearrangement joins TRBV6-5 to TRBJ2-1; no firm D call. V lost 4 bases and J 3 bases, leaving 10 bases between the germline ends. Germline V CDR1 and CDR2: MNHEY, SVGAGI. The CDR3 is 14 amino acids. CDR3 nucleotides: TGTGCCAGCAGTTCGGATAGCCTCTACAATGAGCAGTTCTTC. Amino acid sequence: CASSSDSLYNEQFF.

This chain uses TRBV7-9 with TRBJ1-1; 9 bases are shared with TRBD1. Trimming removed 3 bases from V and 4 bases from J; junction bases left unmatched: 6. This CDR3 contains 15 residues. Germline assignment: CDR1 SEHNR and CDR2 FQNEAQ (reference sequence). The CDR3 region has the DNA TGTGCCAGCAGCTTCCATACAGGGGGCTCCACTGAAGCTTTCTTT. Translation gives CASSFHTGGSTEAFF.

V and J are TRBV6-1 and TRBJ2-2; D unresolved. Looked up from germline, CDR1 is MNHNS and CDR2 is SASEGT. Trimming took off 4 bases at V and 0 bases at J, with 12 bases between the two ends. The CDR3 is made up of 16 amino acids. The CDR3 nucleotides are TGTGCCAGCAGTGCCAGGACCGTCGCGAACACCGGGGAGCTGTTTTTT. Translating it yields CASSARTVANTGELFF.